This TCR beta chain was sequenced in a study of prognosis after radiotherapy for stage I lung cancer. Trimming stripped 7 bases from V and 7 bases from J, with 23 bases between. This CDR3 spans 15 amino acids. From germline, CDR1 is SGHAT and CDR2 FQNNGV. With two-round multiplex PCR, TCR beta CDR3 sequences were amplified from genomic DNA. The first round of PCR was done with primers that matched each TRBV and TRBJ gene. Each CDR3 protein gets one entry after TCRdb re-called the multiplex PCR reads with MiXCR. This table holds 30,000 to 35,000 distinct CDR3 sequences, roughly 52% found once. The sample holds a few counts of this clonotype.

The V and J genes are TRBV11-2 and TRBJ2-7, with D possibly matching TRBD1 (5 bases). The TCR originated in a donor at least 50 years old with non-small cell lung cancer. Specimen: PBMCs, collected before or after stereotactic body radiation therapy (not recorded which). The CDR3 DNA reads as TGTGCCAGCATCAAAACCGGTACAGGCCGGTGGGAGCAGTACTTC. This sequence encodes CASIKTGTGRWEQYF.